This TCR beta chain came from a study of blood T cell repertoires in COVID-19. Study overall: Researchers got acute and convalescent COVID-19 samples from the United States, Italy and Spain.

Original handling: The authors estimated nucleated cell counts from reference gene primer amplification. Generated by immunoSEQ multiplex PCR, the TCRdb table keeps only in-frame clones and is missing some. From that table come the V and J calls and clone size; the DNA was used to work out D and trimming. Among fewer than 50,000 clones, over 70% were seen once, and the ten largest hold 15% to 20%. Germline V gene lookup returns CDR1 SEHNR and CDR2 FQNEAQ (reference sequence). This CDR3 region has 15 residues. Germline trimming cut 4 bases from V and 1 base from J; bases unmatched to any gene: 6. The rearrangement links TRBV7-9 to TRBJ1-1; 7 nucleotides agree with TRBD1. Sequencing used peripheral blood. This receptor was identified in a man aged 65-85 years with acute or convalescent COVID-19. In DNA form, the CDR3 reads TGTGCCAGCAGCTCTCCAAGACAGGGGAACACTGAAGCTTTCTTT. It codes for CASSSPRQGNTEAFF.